The clone carrying this TCR beta chain has at least ten counts. iRepertoire HTBI primers and Arm-PCR of CDR3 regions built TCR beta libraries. TCRdb re-analysed the multiplex PCR reads in MiXCR, keeping a single row per CDR3 protein. The sample carries 300,000 to 450,000 distinct CDR3 sequences, around a sixth recorded once. In germline, CDR1 is LGHNA, CDR2 YNFKEQ. CDR3 size: 15 residues. V lost 4 bases and J 7 bases, leaving 17 bases between the germline ends. Indicated time point: newly diagnosed GD, antithyroid drugs for less than 3 months. Making the TCR library involved RNA that had been extracted from PBMCs. The data belong to a study of regulatory T cells in long-lasting Graves disease.

This receptor was identified in a female donor with Graves disease. The sequences come from peripheral blood mononuclear cells (PBMCs), collected at new diagnosis, from a patient treated with antithyroid drugs. The chain links TRBV4-2 to TRBJ2-1, with D possibly being TRBD2 (5 bases). CDR3 residues: CASSRQPGTGNEQFF. CDR3 bases: TGTGCCAGCAGCCGACAACCGGGAACCGGGAATGAGCAGTTCTTC.